What follows are 2 T cell receptor beta chains derived from one specimen sequenced in a study of response to subunit inactivated influenza vaccine (dated by TCRdb to the late 2010s). The method was RT-PCR. Reads for this sample came from an Illumina HiSeq 2500. TCRdb passed the public sequencing reads through fastp at Q25 and MiXCR, retaining productive beta sequences. For every CDR3 protein sequence, its rows merge into one entry that carries the most common genes and DNA. Recorded for this sample are 710,000 or so distinct CDR3 sequences; about a sixth of them occurred a single time. The leading ten clones occupy roughly 12% of the sample. Sequencing used PBMCs from blood, obtained 12 days after vaccination. Receptors were obtained from a man in his forties or fifties who received an inactivated influenza vaccine. Donor details come from another sample of the same person, matched by shared clones.

This clonotype came up a few times. CDR3 DNA: TGCAGTGTTTTCGGGCTAGCGGTCTTCAGCTCCTACGAGCAGTACTTC. Translation gives CSVFGLAVFSSYEQYF. This chain links TRBV20-1 with TRBJ2-7; 7 bases match TRBD2. The CDR3 has 16 amino acids. V gave up 7 bases and J gave up 0 bases; unmatched junction bases: 15. Germline values: CDR1 DFQATT, CDR2 SNEGSKA (reference sequence).

In this sample, this clonotype turned up a few times. The V call is TRBV19, the J call TRBJ2-1; D not resolved. The germline V gene encodes CDR1 LNHDA and CDR2 SQIVND (reference sequence). With 3 bases removed from V and 0 bases from J, the gap between germline ends came to 12 bases. The CDR3 consists of 16 residues. Here the CDR3 reads CASSIRLQSSYNEQFF. Here the CDR3 DNA reads TGTGCCAGTAGTATCAGGCTCCAGAGCTCCTACAATGAGCAGTTCTTC. Looking up the rest from reference TRBV19 and TRBJ2-1 gives the full variable domain: DGGITQSPKYLFRKEGQNVTLSCEQNLNHDAMYWYRQDPGQGLRLIYYSQIVNDFQKGDIAEGYSVSREKKESFPLTVTSAQKNPTAFYLCASSIRLQSSYNEQFFGPGTRLTVL.